This TCR beta chain was recorded in a study of human T cells and chemical hapten exposure. This clonotype came up a few times. As yet, its antigen is unknown. Time point here: patch test 1, 2 weeks after DPC sensitization. Treatment defined: therapeutic diphenylcyclopropenone sensitization with weekly scalp DPC. Per the original methods: Sample TCR counts, which ranged from roughly 23,224 to 750,000, had a median of roughly 96,000. TCRdb re-analysed the RACE reads in MiXCR, keeping a single row per CDR3 protein. Here the V and J calls rest on TCRdb's processing, not on the authors' analysis. Of about 340,000 distinct CDR3 sequences listed, roughly 6.9% are singletons. The germline gives CDR1 MNHEY, CDR2 SVGEGT. Losses at the gene ends were 6 bases for V and 4 bases for J; bases not matched to a gene: 11. The CDR3 sequence is 15 residues long. Study-wide results and limits: The number of TCRs above 1 in 1000 frequency did not change after DPC sensitization.

The sequence was obtained from a woman aged 18-30 years with alopecia areata. Some clones in this sample may be carry-over from other donors' samples. This material consisted of whole blood, taken in connection with sensitization to the hapten diphenylcyclopropenone (DPC). The J gene is TRBJ2-5, the V gene TRBV6-2 or TRBV6-3, with 7 bases matching TRBD1. The chain's CDR3 is CASSTRQGRRETQYF. The CDR3 DNA reads TGTGCCAGCAGCACAAGACAGGGCAGGAGAGAGACCCAGTACTTC.